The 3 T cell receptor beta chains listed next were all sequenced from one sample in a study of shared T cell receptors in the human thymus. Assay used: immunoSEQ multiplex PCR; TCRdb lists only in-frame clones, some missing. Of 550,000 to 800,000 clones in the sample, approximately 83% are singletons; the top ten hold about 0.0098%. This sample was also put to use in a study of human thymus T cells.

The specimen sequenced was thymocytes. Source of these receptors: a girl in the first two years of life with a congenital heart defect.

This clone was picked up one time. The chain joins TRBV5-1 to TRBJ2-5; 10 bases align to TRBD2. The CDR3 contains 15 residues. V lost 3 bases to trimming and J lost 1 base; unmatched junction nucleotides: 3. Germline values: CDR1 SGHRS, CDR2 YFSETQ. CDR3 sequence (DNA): TGCGCCAGCAGCTCGACTAGCGGGCCCCAAGAGACCCAGTACTTC. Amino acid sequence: CASSSTSGPQETQYF.

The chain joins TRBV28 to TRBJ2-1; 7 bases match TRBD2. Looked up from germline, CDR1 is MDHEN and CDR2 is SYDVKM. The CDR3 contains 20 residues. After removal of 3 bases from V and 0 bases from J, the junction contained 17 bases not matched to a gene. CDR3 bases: TGTGCCAGCAGTTTTTGGGGAGGGAGCTCCCGGGGACGCTCCTACAATGAGCAGTTCTTC. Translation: CASSFWGGSSRGRSYNEQFF. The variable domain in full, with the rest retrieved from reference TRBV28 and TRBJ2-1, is DVKVTQSSRYLVKRTGEKVFLECVQDMDHENMFWYRQDPGLGLRLIYFSYDVKMKEKGDIPEGYSVSREKKERFSLILESASTNQTSMYLCASSFWGGSSRGRSYNEQFFGPGTRLTVL.

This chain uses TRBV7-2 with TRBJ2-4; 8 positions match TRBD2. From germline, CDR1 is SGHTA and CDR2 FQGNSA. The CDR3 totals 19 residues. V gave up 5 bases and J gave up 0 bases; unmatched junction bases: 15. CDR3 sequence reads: CASSPGEGIAGRAKNIQYF. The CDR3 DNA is TGTGCCAGCAGCCCTGGGGAGGGGATAGCGGGGAGAGCCAAAAACATTCAGTACTTC.